This TCR beta chain was identified in a study of post-analysis software for immune sequencing data. Germline V gene data show CDR1 as SGHVS and CDR2 as FQNEAQ. CDR3 size: 15 residues. Incorporated into the TCR beta cDNA libraries were unique molecular identifiers, which served to reduce PCR and sequencing biases. TCRdb fed the PCR reads into MiXCR, producing one record per CDR3 protein. The table lists some 160,000 distinct CDR3 sequences, about 36% of them singletons, with roughly 28% in the top ten. This clonotype was seen more than once but under ten times. A junction end diverges from the germline sequence, so it may reflect a read error.

V gene TRBV7-8 combines with J gene TRBJ1-2; tentative D call: TRBD1 (6 bases). The sequence was obtained from a girl aged 5-17 years with multiple sclerosis. Source: blood, taken after autologous hematopoietic stem cell transplantation. This CDR3 reads CACSSGQNFNYGYTF. CDR3 nucleotides: TGTGCCTGCAGCTCCGGACAGAACTTTAACTATGGCTACACCTTC.